Shown below are 17 T cell receptor beta chains from a single sample sequenced in a study of T cell responses to AZD1222 COVID-19 vaccine. This table comes from immunoSEQ multiplex PCR, and its TCRdb copy is limited to in-frame clones, with some not included. Of approximately 60,000 clones in the sample, 76% are singletons; the top ten hold over 12%. This specimen was peripheral blood, taken on day 0 of AZD1222 vaccination. These receptor sequences come from an adult in good health.

Note on this clone: Germline and junction disagree at one end, which may indicate a read error. The J gene is TRBJ1-5, the V gene TRBV19; the D is unclear. Per the germline V gene, CDR1 is LNHDA and CDR2 is SQIVND (reference sequence). CDR3 length: 16 residues. The CDR3 DNA is TGTGCCAGTAGTATTGCATCGGGGAACCGCAATCAGTCCCAGCATTTT. This codes for CASSIASGNRNQSQHF.

The CDR3 nucleotides read TGTGCCAGCAGCCTCCCTGGCCCTGCGGGGGAGGGCTACAATGAGCAGTTCTTC. Amino acids: CASSLPGPAGEGYNEQFF. The J gene is TRBJ2-1, the V gene TRBV5-6; 7 bases map to TRBD2. Losses at the gene ends were 4 bases for V and 3 bases for J; bases not matched to a gene: 16. CDR3 length: 18 residues. Germline V gene lookup returns CDR1 SGHDT and CDR2 YYEEEE.

The V call is TRBV18, the J call TRBJ1-1, with unresolved D. The CDR3 has 13 residues. Trimming took off 6 bases at V and 1 base at J, with 9 bases between the two ends. CDR1 KGHSH and CDR2 LQKENI come from the germline V gene. CDR3 amino acids: CASSPQKNTEAFF. The CDR3 nucleotides are TGTGCCAGCTCCCCCCAGAAGAACACTGAAGCTTTCTTT.

The rearrangement joins TRBV6-6 to TRBJ1-5; D is possibly TRBD1 (6 bases). The germline V and J ends were trimmed by 4 bases and 3 bases, with 7 bases remaining between them. The CDR3 sequence is 13 residues long. Germline CDR1 MNHNY, CDR2 SVGAGI (reference sequence). The CDR3 sequence: CASSWGLNQPQHF. In DNA form, the CDR3 reads TGTGCCAGCAGTTGGGGGCTCAATCAGCCCCAGCATTTT.

The rearrangement uses TRBV6-5 and TRBJ2-1, with 13 bases lining up with TRBD2. The CDR3 extends over 15 amino acids. From germline, CDR1 is MNHEY and CDR2 SVGAGI. The junction had 5 bases not matched to a gene; V was cut back by 6 bases and J by 6 bases. This CDR3 is CASRFTSGGANEQFF. As DNA, the CDR3 is TGTGCCAGCAGGTTCACTAGCGGGGGGGCCAATGAGCAGTTCTTC.

This chain uses TRBV6-2 or TRBV6-3 with TRBJ2-3; either TRBD1 or TRBD2 may fit D (5 bases each). Trimming removed 2 bases from V and 6 bases from J, with 6 bases in between. CDR1 and CDR2 from the germline V gene are MNHEY and SVGEGT. The CDR3 length is 12 residues. CDR3 amino acids: CASSYEGDTQYF. The CDR3 DNA is TGTGCCAGCAGTTACGAGGGGGATACGCAGTATTTT.

The chain employs TRBV25-1 and TRBJ1-2; D is unclear. Per the germline V gene, CDR1 is MGHDK and CDR2 is SYGVNS. The V end was cut by 10 bases, the J end by 4 bases, with 16 bases between. The CDR3 covers 13 residues. The CDR3 sequence: CATDAGLGYGYTF. The CDR3 bases are TGTGCCACGGATGCAGGCCTGGGCTATGGCTACACCTTC.

There are a few counts of this clone. The V call is TRBV5-1, the J call TRBJ2-3; perhaps TRBD1 as D (6 bases). Trimming cost V 9 bases and J 4 bases, with 18 bases left between them. This CDR3 spans 14 amino acids. In germline, CDR1 is SGHRS, CDR2 YFSETQ. CDR3 sequence: CATRQERDSDTQYF. The CDR3 nucleotides are TGCGCCACCCGACAGGAGAGGGATTCAGATACGCAGTATTTT.

The chain joins TRBV11-3 to TRBJ1-3; D is undetermined. The CDR3 has 14 amino acids. Germline CDR1 SGHNT, CDR2 YENEEA. V was shortened by 7 bases and J by 5 bases, with 15 bases between the two germline ends. As DNA, the CDR3 is TGTGCCAGCATTAGGATCGATGCAAGAAACACCATATATTTT. The encoded protein is CASIRIDARNTIYF.

In its sample, this clone was seen a few times. The J gene is TRBJ1-3, the V gene TRBV5-1, with D possibly matching TRBD1 (5 bases). The CDR3 spans 15 residues. Deletions cut 4 bases from V and 0 bases from J, with 11 bases between. Germline V gives CDR1 SGHRS, CDR2 YFSETQ. CDR3 sequence (DNA): TGCGCCAGCAGCGTGACAGCTTTCTCTGGAAACACCATATATTTT. Its protein product is CASSVTAFSGNTIYF. Looking up the rest from reference TRBV5-1 and TRBJ1-3 gives the full variable domain: KAGVTQTPRYLIKTRGQQVTLSCSPISGHRSVSWYQQTPGQGLQFLFEYFSETQRNKGNFPGRFSGRQFSNSRSEMNVSTLELGDSALYLCASSVTAFSGNTIYFGEGSWLTVV.

In DNA, the CDR3 is TGTGCCAGCACCGGGGGTGGACAGGGGGCTTACGAGCAGTACTTC. It codes for CASTGGGQGAYEQYF. This chain joins TRBV28 and TRBJ2-7; 11 nucleotides line up with TRBD1. The CDR3 loop spans 15 amino acids. V was clipped by 7 bases and J by 4 bases; unmatched bases: 9. Per the germline V gene, CDR1 is MDHEN and CDR2 is SYDVKM. The variable domain in full, with the rest retrieved from reference TRBV28 and TRBJ2-7, is DVKVTQSSRYLVKRTGEKVFLECVQDMDHENMFWYRQDPGLGLRLIYFSYDVKMKEKGDIPEGYSVSREKKERFSLILESASTNQTSMYLCASTGGGQGAYEQYFGPGTRLTVT.

This clone turned up a few times. V is TRBV9 and J is TRBJ2-2, with 10 bases that match TRBD1. This CDR3 is 17 amino acids long. The junction had 12 bases not matched to a gene; V was cut back by 4 bases and J by 6 bases. In germline, CDR1 is SGDLS, CDR2 YYNGEE. CDR3 bases: TGTGCCAGCAGCCCTTATTCCGGGACAGGGGTCGCCGGGGAGCTGTTTTTT. Encoded protein: CASSPYSGTGVAGELFF.

The chain combines TRBV5-4 with TRBJ2-5, with 12 nucleotides matching TRBD2. The CDR3 has 15 amino acids. Germline lookup yields CDR1 SGHNT and CDR2 YYREEE (reference sequence). The junction had 1 base not matched to a gene; V was cut back by 0 bases and J by 4 bases. CDR3 in amino acids: CASSLASGGAETQYF. CDR3 DNA sequence: TGTGCCAGCAGCTTGGCTAGCGGGGGGGCAGAGACCCAGTACTTC. Full variable domain (rest looked up from reference TRBV5-4 and TRBJ2-5): ETGVTQSPTHLIKTRGQQVTLRCSSQSGHNTVSWYQQALGQGPQFIFQYYREEENGRGNFPPRFSGLQFPNYSSELNVNALELDDSALYLCASSLASGGAETQYFGPGTRLLVL.

V is TRBV30 and J is TRBJ2-5; D gene uncertain. CDR3 length equals 14 residues. Trimming shortened V by 0 bases and J by 5 bases, and 13 bases separated the two germline ends. In germline, CDR1 is GTSNPN, CDR2 SVGIG (reference sequence). This chain's CDR3 is CAWSVRHDGETQYF. DNA for the CDR3: TGTGCCTGGAGTGTACGACACGATGGGGAGACCCAGTACTTC.

This clone was detected only once. V and J are TRBV3-1 (or the pseudogene TRBV3-2) and TRBJ2-2, with TRBD1 matching 9 bases. V trimming: 3 bases; J trimming: 2 bases; junction bases outside the gene matches: 7. This CDR3 contains 17 residues. From germline, CDR1 is LGHDT and CDR2 YNNKEL (reference sequence). The CDR3 DNA is TGTGCCAGCAGCCAGCCCGGGACAGGGTCCAACACCGGGGAGCTGTTTTTT. It yields the protein CASSQPGTGSNTGELFF.

The rearrangement links TRBV6-5 to TRBJ1-1, with TRBD1 matching 10 bases. The junction had 0 bases not matched to a gene; V was cut back by 4 bases and J by 1 base. Germline CDR1 reads MNHEY; CDR2 reads SVGAGI. This CDR3 has 14 residues. CDR3: CASSWTGGNTEAFF. DNA for the CDR3: TGTGCCAGCAGTTGGACAGGGGGGAACACTGAAGCTTTCTTT.

The chain employs TRBV10-1 and TRBJ2-3; TRBD1 might be the D (6 bases). The CDR3 covers 15 residues. V gave up 6 bases and J gave up 5 bases, with 18 bases separating them. CDR1 and CDR2 (germline): WNHNN, SYGVQD (reference sequence). In DNA form, the CDR3 reads TGCGCCAGCAGGACCAGGGGCCCCAGAGAAGATACGCAGTATTTT. Translated: CASRTRGPREDTQYF.